These 9 T cell receptor beta chains came from one sample sequenced in a study of T cell repertoires in ileal Crohn's disease. Clones were sequenced by immunoSEQ multiplex PCR, and TCRdb holds only the in-frame ones, with some missing. The repertoire has 3,000 or so clones, about 69% of them found once; the top ten carry roughly 27%. Noted time point: proximal margin of the surgical specimen (macroscopically non-inflamed). The sample consisted of ileal tissue. These receptor sequences come from an adult with Crohn's disease.

The chain recombines TRBV13 with TRBJ2-6, with D uncertain. This CDR3 has 17 residues. Deletions cut 0 bases from V and 0 bases from J, with 9 bases between. Germline loops: CDR1 PRHDT, CDR2 FYEKMQ (reference sequence). Written as DNA, the CDR3 is TGTGCCAGCAGCTTAGGCCTAAGCAGCTCTGGGGCCAACGTCCTGACTTTC. Its protein product is CASSLGLSSSGANVLTF. The full variable domain, completed using reference TRBV13 and TRBJ2-6, is AAGVIQSPRHLIKEKRETATLKCYPIPRHDTVYWYQQGPGQDPQFLISFYEKMQSDKGSIPDRFSAQQFSDYHSELNMSSLELGDSALYFCASSLGLSSSGANVLTFGAGSRLTVL.

The rearrangement joins TRBV27 to TRBJ1-2; D not resolved. Germline V CDR1 and CDR2: MNHEY, SMNVEV (reference sequence). With 4 bases removed from V and 2 bases from J, the gap between germline ends came to 11 bases. This CDR3 comprises 14 residues. The DNA for the CDR3 is TGTGCCAGCAGTTCGAGTAAACAGAACTATGGCTACACCTTC. Amino acids: CASSSSKQNYGYTF.

This clone was seen only a few times. V usage is TRBV27 and J usage is TRBJ1-1; D may be TRBD1 (6 bases). Germline V CDR1 and CDR2: MNHEY, SMNVEV (reference sequence). The CDR3 contains 16 residues. Trimming took 3 bases from V and 2 from J, leaving 16 bases between them. The CDR3 protein is CASSFSLGGANTEAFF. In nucleotides, the CDR3 is TGTGCCAGCAGTTTTTCCCTGGGGGGGGCCAACACTGAAGCTTTCTTT.

Concerning this clone itself: Because it lacks the conserved phenylalanine or tryptophan at the end, this CDR3 is likely a read error. J is TRBJ1-1 and V is TRBV6-9; D gene uncertain. The germline V and J ends were trimmed by 7 bases and 4 bases, with 7 bases remaining between them. The germline V gene has CDR1 MNHGY and CDR2 SVAAGI. This CDR3 is 11 amino acids long. CDR3 residues: CASKEGTEAFL. CDR3 bases: TGTGCCAGCAAGGAGGGCACTGAAGCTTTCCTT.

V is TRBV2 and J is TRBJ2-1; TRBD2 matches at 7 bases. Looked up from germline, CDR1 is SNHLY and CDR2 is FYNNEI. The CDR3 covers 13 residues. The V gene end was trimmed by 8 bases and the J gene end by 14 bases; junction bases not matched to a gene: 15. The CDR3 loop reads CASLGGLPREEFF. CDR3 DNA: TGTGCCAGCCTGGGGGGACTTCCCCGGGAGGAGTTCTTC.

The V call is TRBV18, the J call TRBJ1-1, with D uncertain. This CDR3 has 11 amino acids. Germline CDR1 reads KGHSH; CDR2 reads LQKENI. V gave up 7 bases and J gave up 4 bases, with 7 bases separating them. The CDR3 loop is CASWGGTEAFF. The CDR3 nucleotides are TGTGCCAGCTGGGGAGGCACTGAAGCTTTCTTT.

V gene TRBV5-6 combines with J gene TRBJ2-1; tentatively, D is TRBD1 (6 bases). The V and J ends lost 4 bases and 5 bases respectively, with 13 bases between them. The CDR3 is 14 amino acids. Per the germline V gene, CDR1 is SGHDT and CDR2 is YYEEEE. Here the CDR3 DNA reads TGTGCCAGCAGCCCCGCAGGGGTCGACAATGAGCAGTTCTTC. Amino acids: CASSPAGVDNEQFF.

The chain recombines TRBV7-9 with TRBJ2-2; the D gene is possibly TRBD2 (6 bases). The CDR3 covers 16 residues. V shed 5 bases and J shed 7 bases, with 20 bases lying between them. The germline V gene encodes CDR1 SEHNR and CDR2 FQNEAQ (reference sequence). This CDR3 reads CASSRTGGGAGGELFF. Here the CDR3 DNA reads TGTGCCAGCAGCCGGACCGGGGGAGGCGCGGGCGGGGAGCTGTTTTTT.

This clone is judged medium-sized. CDR3 protein: CASSGPVGDTQYF. CDR3 in DNA: TGTGCCAGCAGCGGCCCAGTGGGAGATACGCAGTATTTT. This sequence joins TRBV9 and TRBJ2-3; D gene uncertain. Per the germline V gene, CDR1 is SGDLS and CDR2 is YYNGEE. The CDR3 is 13 residues long. Trimming left V 3 bases short and J 5 bases short, with 10 bases between.